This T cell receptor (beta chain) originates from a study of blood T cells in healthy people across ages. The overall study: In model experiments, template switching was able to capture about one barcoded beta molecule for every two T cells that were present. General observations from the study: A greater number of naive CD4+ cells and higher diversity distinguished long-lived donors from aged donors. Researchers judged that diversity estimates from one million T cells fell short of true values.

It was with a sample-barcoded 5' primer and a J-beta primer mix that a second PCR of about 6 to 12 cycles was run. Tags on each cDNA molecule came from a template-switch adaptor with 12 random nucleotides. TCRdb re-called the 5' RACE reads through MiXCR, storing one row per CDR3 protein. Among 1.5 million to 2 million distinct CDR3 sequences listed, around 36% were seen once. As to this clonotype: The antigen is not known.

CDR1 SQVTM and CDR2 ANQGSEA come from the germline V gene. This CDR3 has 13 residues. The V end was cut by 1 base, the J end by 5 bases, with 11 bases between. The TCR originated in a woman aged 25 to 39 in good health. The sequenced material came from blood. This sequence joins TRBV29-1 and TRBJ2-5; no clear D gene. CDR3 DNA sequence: TGCAGCGTTGAAGGTAACAGAGGCGAGACCCAGTACTTC. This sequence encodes CSVEGNRGETQYF.